This entry concerns a single T cell receptor beta chain. Antigen specificity is unknown. This record belongs to a study of Ad26.COV2.S vaccination and SARS-CoV-2 variants. Study details: The vaccine Ad26.COV2.S was put into the muscle once, or twice with 56 days between.

The sample's treatment: some 20 received Ad26.COV2.S at low or high dose, single or two shots; 5 received placebo; per-sample allocation not given. Collection of samples fell on day 63 after the first vaccine or placebo injection. Cohort 1b enrolled adults aged 18-55 years in Boston. The CDR3 is 14 amino acids. CDR1 is SEHNR and CDR2 is FQNEAQ in the germline V gene (reference sequence). V was shortened by 0 bases and J by 5 bases, with 10 bases between the two germline ends. Study observations and caveats: Total T cell responses, in the TCR breadth and depth analyses, may have been underestimated.

Repertoires were generated with immunoSEQ multiplex PCR, while TCRdb's copy carries only in-frame clones and drops some. Among a few hundred thousand clones listed, around 86% were seen once. The rearrangement uses TRBV7-9 and TRBJ1-1; D is uncertain. The specimen was peripheral blood, collected in a trial of Ad26.COV2.S vaccine versus placebo. The clonotype originates from a person aged 18 to 65 who received the Ad26.COV2.S COVID-19 vaccine or a placebo. CDR3 sequence: CASSLAGSGTEAFF. The CDR3 nucleotides are TGTGCCAGCAGCTTAGCCGGGAGTGGTACTGAAGCTTTCTTT. The variable domain in full, with the rest retrieved from reference TRBV7-9 and TRBJ1-1, is DTGVSQNPRHKITKRGQNVTFRCDPISEHNRLYWYRQTLGQGPEFLTYFQNEAQLEKSRLLSDRFSAERPKGSFSTLEIQRTEQGDSAMYLCASSLAGSGTEAFFGQGTRLTVV.